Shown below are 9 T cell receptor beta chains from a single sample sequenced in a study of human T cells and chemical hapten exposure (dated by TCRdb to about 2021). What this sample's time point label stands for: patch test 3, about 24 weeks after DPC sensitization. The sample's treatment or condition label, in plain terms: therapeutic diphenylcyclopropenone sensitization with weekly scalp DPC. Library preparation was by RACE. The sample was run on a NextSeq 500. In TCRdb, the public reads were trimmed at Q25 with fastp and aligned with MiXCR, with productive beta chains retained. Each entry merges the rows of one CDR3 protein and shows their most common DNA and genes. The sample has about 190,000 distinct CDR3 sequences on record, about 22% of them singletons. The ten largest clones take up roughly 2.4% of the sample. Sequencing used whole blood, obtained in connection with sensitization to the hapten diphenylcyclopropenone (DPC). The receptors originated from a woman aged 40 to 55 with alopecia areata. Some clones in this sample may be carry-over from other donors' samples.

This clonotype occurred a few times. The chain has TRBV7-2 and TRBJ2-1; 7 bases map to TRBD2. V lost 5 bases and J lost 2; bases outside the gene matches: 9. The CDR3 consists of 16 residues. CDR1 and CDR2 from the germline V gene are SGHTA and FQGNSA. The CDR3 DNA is TGTGCCAGCAGCCAGGCCCCCGCGGGAGCCTACAATGAGCAGTTCTTC. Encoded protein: CASSQAPAGAYNEQFF.

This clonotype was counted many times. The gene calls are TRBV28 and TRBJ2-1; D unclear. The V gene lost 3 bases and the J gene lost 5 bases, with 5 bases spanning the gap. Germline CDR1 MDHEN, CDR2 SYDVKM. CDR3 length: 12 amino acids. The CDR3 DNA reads TGTGCCAGCAGTTTGCGGAACAATGAGCAGTTCTTC. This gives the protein CASSLRNNEQFF.

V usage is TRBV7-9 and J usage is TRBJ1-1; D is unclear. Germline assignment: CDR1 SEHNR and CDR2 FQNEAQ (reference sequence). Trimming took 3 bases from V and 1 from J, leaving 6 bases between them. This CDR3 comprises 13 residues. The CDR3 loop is CASSFTSNTEAFF. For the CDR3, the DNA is TGTGCCAGCAGCTTCACGTCGAACACTGAAGCTTTCTTT.

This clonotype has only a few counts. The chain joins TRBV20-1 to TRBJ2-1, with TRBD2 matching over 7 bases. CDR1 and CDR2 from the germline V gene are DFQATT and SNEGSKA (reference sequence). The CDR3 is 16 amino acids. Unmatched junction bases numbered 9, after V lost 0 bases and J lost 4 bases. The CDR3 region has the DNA TGCAGTGCTAGAGATAGTAGCGGGCAGACTTACAATGAGCAGTTCTTC. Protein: CSARDSSGQTYNEQFF.

CDR3 in DNA: TGTGCCAGCAGCTTAGAGCCAGGGGCGAACACTGAAGCTTTCTTT. Protein product: CASSLEPGANTEAFF. J is TRBJ1-1 and V is TRBV11-2; the D gene is possibly TRBD1 (6 bases). V was shortened by 0 bases and J by 1 base, with 9 bases between the two germline ends. The V gene's germline CDR1 is SGHAT and CDR2 FQNNGV. The CDR3 sequence is 15 residues long. Supplemented by reference TRBV11-2 and TRBJ1-1, the full variable domain reads EAGVAQSPRYKIIEKRQSVAFWCNPISGHATLYWYQQILGQGPKLLIQFQNNGVVDDSQLPKDRFSAERLKGVDSTLKIQPAKLEDSAVYLCASSLEPGANTEAFFGQGTRLTVV.

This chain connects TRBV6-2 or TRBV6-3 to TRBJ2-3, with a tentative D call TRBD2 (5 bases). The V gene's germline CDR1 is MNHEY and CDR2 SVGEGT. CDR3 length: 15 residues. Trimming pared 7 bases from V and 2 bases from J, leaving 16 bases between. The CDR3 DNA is TGTGCCAGCACTACCCTCGGGAAAGTCACAGATACGCAGTATTTT. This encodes CASTTLGKVTDTQYF.

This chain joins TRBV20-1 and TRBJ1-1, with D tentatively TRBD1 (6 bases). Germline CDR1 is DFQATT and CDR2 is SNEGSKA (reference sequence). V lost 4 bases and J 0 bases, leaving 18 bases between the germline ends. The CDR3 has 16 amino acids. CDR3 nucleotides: TGCAGTGCTACTTCTCCGCGACAGGAGATGAACACTGAAGCTTTCTTT. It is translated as CSATSPRQEMNTEAFF.

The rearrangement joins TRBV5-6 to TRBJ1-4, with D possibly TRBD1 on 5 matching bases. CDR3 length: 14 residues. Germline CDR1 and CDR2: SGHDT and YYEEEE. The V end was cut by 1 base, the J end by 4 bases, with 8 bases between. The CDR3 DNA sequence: TGTGCCAGCAGCTTGCAGGGATTTAATGAAAAACTGTTTTTT. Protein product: CASSLQGFNEKLFF.

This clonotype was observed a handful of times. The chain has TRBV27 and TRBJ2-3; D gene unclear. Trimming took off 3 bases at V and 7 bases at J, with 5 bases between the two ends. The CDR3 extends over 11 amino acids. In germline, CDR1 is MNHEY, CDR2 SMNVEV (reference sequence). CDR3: CASSFPNTQYF. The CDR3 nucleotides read TGTGCCAGCAGTTTCCCAAATACGCAGTATTTT.